These 9 T cell receptor beta chains were sequenced from one sample in a study of patients and donors after allogeneic stem cell transplantation. TCRdb re-analysed the RT-PCR reads in MiXCR, keeping a single row per CDR3 protein. The table includes roughly 940,000 distinct CDR3 sequences, more than 15% detected once. The specimen sequenced was blood, either unsorted or a sorted T cell fraction (not recorded which). Every receptor here comes from a human donor who was either an allogeneic HSCT recipient or a stem cell or donor lymphocyte infusion donor (not recorded which). It is not recorded whose cells these are; they may come from a transplant donor.

This clonotype was found a few times. The chain recombines TRBV5-1 with TRBJ2-1; 7 bases match TRBD2. CDR3 length: 14 residues. The germline V gene encodes CDR1 SGHRS and CDR2 YFSETQ. The V and J ends lost 0 bases and 7 bases, in that order; junction bases with no gene match: 4. The CDR3 coding sequence is TGCGCCAGCAGCTTGGACCTAGCGGTGAATGAGCAGTTCTTC. Translating gives CASSLDLAVNEQFF.

The chain has TRBV4-3 and TRBJ2-1, with 12 nucleotides matching TRBD2. The ends lost 1 base at V and 4 bases at J; junction bases unmatched: 11. Germline lookup yields CDR1 LGHNA and CDR2 YSLEER. This CDR3 has 19 amino acids. CDR3: CASSQVGVTSGGGYNEQFF. The CDR3 DNA reads TGCGCCAGCAGCCAAGTCGGGGTGACTAGCGGGGGTGGTTACAATGAGCAGTTCTTC.

This chain connects TRBV20-1 to TRBJ2-3, with D possibly being TRBD1 (7 bases). With 1 base removed from V and 7 bases from J, the gap between germline ends came to 21 bases. The CDR3 is 16 amino acids. CDR1 and CDR2 from the germline V gene are DFQATT and SNEGSKA (reference sequence). The CDR3 spells CSARANRGLTRNTQYF. CDR3 nucleotide sequence: TGCAGTGCTAGAGCCAACAGGGGACTGACTCGGAATACGCAGTATTTT.

This chain connects TRBV2 to TRBJ2-2, with TRBD2 matching 7 bases. CDR1 SNHLY and CDR2 FYNNEI come from the germline V gene. The V and J ends lost 7 bases and 3 bases, in that order; junction bases with no gene match: 5. This CDR3 is built from 14 residues. CDR3 nucleotides: TGTGCCAGCAAGACGGGGGGATACACCGGGGAGCTGTTTTTT. It codes for CASKTGGYTGELFF.

This clonotype was seen only a few times. The genes are TRBV3-1 and TRBJ1-2, with 8 bases matching TRBD1. Germline trimming cut 3 bases from V and 8 bases from J; bases unmatched to any gene: 8. CDR1 LGHDT and CDR2 YNNKEL come from the germline V gene (reference sequence). This CDR3 is 14 amino acids long. The chain's CDR3 is CASSHLTGEKGYTF. CDR3 DNA sequence: TGTGCCAGCAGCCATCTGACAGGGGAAAAAGGCTACACCTTC.

V gene TRBV3-1 combines with J gene TRBJ2-1; 13 bases are shared with TRBD2. CDR1 and CDR2 from the germline V gene are LGHDT and YNNKEL (reference sequence). This CDR3 spans 16 amino acids. V shed 4 bases and J 7 bases; nucleotides not matched to a gene: 7. CDR3 residues: CASSPRTSGSGNEQFF. The CDR3 coding sequence is TGTGCCAGCAGCCCCAGGACTAGCGGGAGCGGTAATGAGCAGTTCTTC.

This clonotype turned up a few times. The chain combines TRBV12-3 or TRBV12-4 with TRBJ1-2; D is unresolved. The CDR3 covers 15 residues. The V end was cut by 5 bases, the J end by 8 bases, with 21 bases between. This CDR3 reads CASSPSRAVLYGYTF. In DNA, the CDR3 is TGTGCCAGCAGTCCTTCTCGGGCGGTCCTCTACGGCTACACCTTC.

This clonotype has more than one count but fewer than ten. The CDR3 region has the DNA TGTGCCAGCAGCCAGGACAGTTCTGAAGCTTTCTTT. Translating it yields CASSQDSSEAFF. The genes are TRBV7-9 and TRBJ1-1; possible D gene TRBD1, 6 bases. Trimming shortened V by 5 bases and J by 6 bases, and 10 bases separated the two germline ends. The CDR3 is 12 residues long. Germline assignment: CDR1 SEHNR and CDR2 FQNEAQ (reference sequence).

This clonotype has only one observation. CDR3 in amino acids: CASSSMRGIWDEQFF. The CDR3 DNA reads TGTGCCAGCAGCTCCATGAGAGGGATTTGGGATGAGCAGTTCTTC. The gene calls are TRBV11-2 and TRBJ2-1, with D maybe TRBD2 (5 bases). There are 15 residues in the CDR3. V gave up 4 bases and J gave up 8 bases, with 18 bases separating them. The V gene's germline CDR1 is SGHAT and CDR2 FQNNGV.